The source of this TCR beta chain is a study of tissue T cells after allogeneic stem cell transplantation. The sample holds a few counts of this clone. Antigen: not known. These gene names are mouse names. The CDR3 is cut off 1 residue early in the read; its end comes from the germline J gene. The time point is: mouse harvest day 14 after allogeneic transplant. Tail vein injection delivered 10^7 T-cell-depleted bone marrow cells and 10^6 splenic CD5+ T cells. Libraries were prepared by immunoSEQ multiplex PCR; TCRdb keeps only in-frame clonotypes and omits some of them. The profile covers almost 7,000 clones, with roughly a third appearing a single time and 5% to 7% taken by the ten largest. In germline, CDR1 is SNHLY, CDR2 FYNGKV (reference sequence). V shed 6 bases and J shed 5 bases, with 4 bases lying between them. This CDR3 region has 11 residues. Overall study results and limits: In patients and mice, blood and spleen missed much of tissue repertoire.

V gene TRBV3 combines with J gene TRBJ1-4; D gene ambiguous. The sample consisted of skin. This TCR was recovered from a female BALB/c mouse given C57BL/6 T cells with graft-versus-host disease after an allogeneic hematopoietic cell transplant. The sequenced part of the CDR3 DNA is TGTGCCAGCAGTCAGAACGAAAGATTATTT. Translation gives CASSQNERLF. The full CDR3 reads CASSQNERLFF.